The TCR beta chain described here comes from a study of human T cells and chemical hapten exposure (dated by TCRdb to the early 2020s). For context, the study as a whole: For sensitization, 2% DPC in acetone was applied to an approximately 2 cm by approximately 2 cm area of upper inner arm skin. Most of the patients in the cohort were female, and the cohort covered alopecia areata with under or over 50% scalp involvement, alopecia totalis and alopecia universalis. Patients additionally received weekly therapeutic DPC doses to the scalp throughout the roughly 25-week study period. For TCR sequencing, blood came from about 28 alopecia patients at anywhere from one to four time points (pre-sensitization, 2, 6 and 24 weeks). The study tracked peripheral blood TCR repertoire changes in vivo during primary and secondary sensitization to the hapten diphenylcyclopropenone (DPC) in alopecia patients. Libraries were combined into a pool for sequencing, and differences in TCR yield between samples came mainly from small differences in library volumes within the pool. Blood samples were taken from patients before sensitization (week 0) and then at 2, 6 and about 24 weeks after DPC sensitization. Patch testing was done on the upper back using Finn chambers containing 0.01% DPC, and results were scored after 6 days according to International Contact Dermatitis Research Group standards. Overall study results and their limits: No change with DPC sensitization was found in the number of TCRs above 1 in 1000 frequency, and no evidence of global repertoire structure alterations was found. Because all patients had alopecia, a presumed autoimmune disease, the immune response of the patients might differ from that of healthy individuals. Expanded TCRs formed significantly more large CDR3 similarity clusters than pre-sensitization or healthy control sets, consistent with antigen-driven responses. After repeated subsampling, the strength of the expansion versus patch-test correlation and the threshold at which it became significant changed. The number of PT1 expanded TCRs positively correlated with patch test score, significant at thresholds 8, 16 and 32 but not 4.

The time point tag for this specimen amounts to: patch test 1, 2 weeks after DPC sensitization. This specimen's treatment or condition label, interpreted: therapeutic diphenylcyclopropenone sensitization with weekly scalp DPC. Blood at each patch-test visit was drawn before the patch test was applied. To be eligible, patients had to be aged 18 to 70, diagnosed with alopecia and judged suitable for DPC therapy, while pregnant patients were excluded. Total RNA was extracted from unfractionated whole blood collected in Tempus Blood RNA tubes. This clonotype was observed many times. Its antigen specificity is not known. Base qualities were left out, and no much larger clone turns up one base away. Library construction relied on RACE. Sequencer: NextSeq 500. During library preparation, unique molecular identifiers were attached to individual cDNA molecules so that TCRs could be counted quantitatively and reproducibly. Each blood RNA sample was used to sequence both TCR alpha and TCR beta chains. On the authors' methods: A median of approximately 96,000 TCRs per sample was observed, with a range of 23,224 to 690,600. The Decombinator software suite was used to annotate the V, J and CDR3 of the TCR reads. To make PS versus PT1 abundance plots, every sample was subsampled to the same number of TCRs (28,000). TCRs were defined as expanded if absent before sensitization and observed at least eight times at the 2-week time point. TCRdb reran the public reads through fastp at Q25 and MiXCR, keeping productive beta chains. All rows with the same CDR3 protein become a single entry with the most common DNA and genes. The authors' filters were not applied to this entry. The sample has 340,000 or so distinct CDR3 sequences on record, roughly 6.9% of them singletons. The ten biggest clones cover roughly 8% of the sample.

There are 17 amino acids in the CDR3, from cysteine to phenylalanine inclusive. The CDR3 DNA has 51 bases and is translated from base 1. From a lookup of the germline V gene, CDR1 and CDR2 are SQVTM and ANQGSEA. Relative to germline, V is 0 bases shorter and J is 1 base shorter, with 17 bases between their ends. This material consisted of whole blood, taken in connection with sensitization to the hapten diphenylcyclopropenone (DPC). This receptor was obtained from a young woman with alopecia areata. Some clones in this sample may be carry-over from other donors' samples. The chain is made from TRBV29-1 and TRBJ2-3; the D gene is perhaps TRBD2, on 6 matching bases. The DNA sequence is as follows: TGCAGCGTTGAAGATTCGGACTATCATCTCGGCACAGATACGCAGTATTTT. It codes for CSVEDSDYHLGTDTQYF.